The sample holds many counts of the clone carrying this T cell receptor beta chain. The antigen remains unidentified. The data are from a study of regulatory T cells in long-lasting Graves disease. Time point meaning: newly diagnosed GD, antithyroid drugs for less than 3 months. Researchers made the TCR library from RNA that was extracted from PBMCs. General study results and limits: Between persistent patients, thousands of public clonotypes were shared, exceeding the roughly 1,000 shared between new patients.

From germline, CDR1 is SGHRS and CDR2 YFSETQ. The CDR3 covers 15 residues. Trimming cost V 7 bases and J 2 bases, with 19 bases left between them. With iRepertoire HTBI primers and Arm-PCR of CDR3 regions, TCR beta libraries were built. TCRdb reprocessed the multiplex PCR reads with MiXCR, giving one entry per CDR3 protein. The repertoire holds 360,000 or so distinct CDR3 sequences, with around 15% as singletons. These same data were also listed under a study on T cells in Graves' hyperthyroidism and ophthalmopathy.

The sequencing used peripheral blood mononuclear cells (PBMCs), collected at new diagnosis, from a patient treated with antithyroid drugs. The sequence was obtained from a man aged 40-50 years with Graves disease. V is TRBV5-1 and J is TRBJ2-7, with D possibly matching TRBD1 (6 bases). CDR3: CASGFQGMSPYEQYF. DNA for the CDR3: TGCGCCAGCGGATTCCAGGGGATGTCCCCCTACGAGCAGTACTTC.